This TCR beta chain was identified during a study of tumor and adjacent non-tumor tissue in lung cancer. Study-wide findings and caveats: Tumor TCR diversity, when higher, was linked to shorter survival. Tumor tissue had significantly higher TCR diversity than normal lung.

In this sample, this clonotype turned up once. Antigen specificity is unknown. A junction boundary mismatches the germline segment, possibly from a read error. No cell sorting was done before RNA was extracted from the tissue. Between August and November 2014, newly diagnosed, chemotherapy-naive lung cancer patients underwent thoracic surgery in China. The library came from three nested PCR rounds adapted from ARM-PCR protocols. TCRdb re-derived calls from the multiplex PCR reads in MiXCR, one entry per CDR3 protein. Of roughly 76,000 distinct CDR3 sequences listed, roughly 75% are singletons. This CDR3 contains 16 residues. The V gene's germline CDR1 is SGHVS and CDR2 FQNEAQ.

This chain joins TRBV7-8 and TRBJ2-6; 8 bases line up with TRBD2. The sequence came from a woman between 70 and 85 years old with non-small cell lung cancer. Sequenced: lung tumor tissue. CDR3 nucleotide sequence: TGTGCCAGCAGCCCCAGGACTAGCTCTAGGGCCAACGTCCTGACTTTC. Residues: CASSPRTSSRANVLTF.